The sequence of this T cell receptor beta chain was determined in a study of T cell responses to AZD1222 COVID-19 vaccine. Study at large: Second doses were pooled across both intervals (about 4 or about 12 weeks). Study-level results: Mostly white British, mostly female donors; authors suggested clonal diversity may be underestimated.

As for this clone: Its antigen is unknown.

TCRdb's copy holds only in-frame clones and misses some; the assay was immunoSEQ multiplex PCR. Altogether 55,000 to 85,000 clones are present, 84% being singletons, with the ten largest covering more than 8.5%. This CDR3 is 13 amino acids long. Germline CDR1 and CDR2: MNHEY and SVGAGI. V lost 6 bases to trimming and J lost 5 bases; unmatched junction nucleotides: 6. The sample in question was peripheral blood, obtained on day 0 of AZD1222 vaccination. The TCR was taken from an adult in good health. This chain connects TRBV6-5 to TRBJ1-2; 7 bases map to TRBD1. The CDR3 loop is CASRSGQLYGYTF. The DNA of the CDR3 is TGTGCCAGCAGGTCGGGACAGTTATATGGCTACACCTTC.